This record looks at one T cell receptor beta chain sequence and its context. Trimming removed 4 bases from V and 0 bases from J, with 10 bases in between. The CDR3 contains 15 residues. Germline CDR1 and CDR2: MDHEN and SYDVKM. This specimen belongs to a study of blood T cell repertoires in COVID-19. Study-wide context: Sites in the United States, Italy and Spain provided acute and convalescent COVID-19 samples. PBMCs, B-cell-depleted T cells, or T cells provided the cDNA or gDNA that made up the material.

In the source study's methods: The authors estimated nucleated cell counts from reference gene primer amplification. The protocol was immunoSEQ multiplex PCR, while the TCRdb copy is restricted to in-frame clones and leaves out a portion. V and J calls and clone size follow that table, whereas D and trimming were derived from the DNA. The sample carries a few hundred thousand clones, more than 80% recorded once. This receptor was taken from a woman aged 25 to 45 with active or convalescent COVID-19. Material: peripheral blood. The chain has TRBV28 and TRBJ1-3; unclear D gene. This CDR3 reads CASSSFYYSGNTIYF. The CDR3 nucleotides are TGTGCCAGCAGTTCGTTCTACTACTCTGGAAACACCATATATTTT.